What follows are 27 T cell receptor beta chains derived from one specimen sequenced in a study of shared clonotypes between healthy human individuals. Profiling relied on immunoSEQ multiplex PCR, and the TCRdb table lists in-frame clones only, not all of them. The sample has roughly 1 million clones; approximately 70% are singletons. The sequencing sample was made of memory CD4+ T cells sorted from blood. This sample's subset: CD45RA-negative fraction. All receptors derive from a man aged 18 to 30 in good health.

This clone occurred a few times. The chain uses TRBV5-5 and TRBJ2-1; TRBD1 matches at 9 bases. This CDR3 spans 13 amino acids. Per the germline V gene, CDR1 is SGHKS and CDR2 is YYEKEE (reference sequence). V lost 4 bases, J lost 10 bases, and 6 bases stayed unmatched. The CDR3 reads CASSIDRGLEQFF. The DNA of the CDR3 is TGTGCCAGCAGCATCGACAGGGGGTTAGAGCAGTTCTTC. Full variable domain (missing parts from reference TRBV5-5 and TRBJ2-1): DAGVTQSPTHLIKTRGQQVTLRCSPISGHKSVSWYQQVLGQGPQFIFQYYEKEERGRGNFPDRFSARQFPNYSSELNVNALLLGDSALYLCASSIDRGLEQFFGPGTRLTVL.

This chain connects TRBV2 to TRBJ2-3, with TRBD2 as a possible D gene (5 bases). Looked up from germline, CDR1 is SNHLY and CDR2 is FYNNEI. Trimming took off 5 bases at V and 4 bases at J, with 13 bases between the two ends. The CDR3 has 14 residues. The CDR3 nucleotides read TGTGCCAGCAGTTACCCACTAGATTCAGATACGCAGTATTTT. Encoded protein: CASSYPLDSDTQYF.

The rearrangement joins TRBV7-9 to TRBJ2-5, with 12 bases matching TRBD2. The length of the CDR3 is 18 residues. The junction had 14 bases not matched to a gene; V was cut back by 5 bases and J by 4 bases. Germline V gene sequence: CDR1 SEHNR, CDR2 FQNEAQ (reference sequence). CDR3 nucleotides: TGTGCCAGCAGCGTTGGTGGACTAGCGGGGAATGGGGGAGAGACCCAGTACTTC. Translating gives CASSVGGLAGNGGETQYF.

The V gene is TRBV5-1, the J gene TRBJ2-3; possibly TRBD2 for D (6 bases). CDR3 length: 14 amino acids. Germline assignment: CDR1 SGHRS and CDR2 YFSETQ. V lost 5 bases, J lost 6 bases, and 16 bases lay in between. The CDR3 DNA follows: TGCGCCAGCAGTTCCGGGACTCCTGTGGATACGCAGTATTTT. Translating it yields CASSSGTPVDTQYF.

V and J are TRBV28 and TRBJ2-7; 10 bases agree with TRBD1. After removal of 8 bases from V and 2 bases from J, the junction contained 3 bases not matched to a gene. CDR3 length equals 13 residues. Germline CDR1 MDHEN, CDR2 SYDVKM. In DNA form, the CDR3 reads TGTGCCAGCGGGGGGACAGGGGCCTACGAGCAGTACTTC. It yields the protein CASGGTGAYEQYF. The full variable domain, rest sourced from reference TRBV28 and TRBJ2-7, is DVKVTQSSRYLVKRTGEKVFLECVQDMDHENMFWYRQDPGLGLRLIYFSYDVKMKEKGDIPEGYSVSREKKERFSLILESASTNQTSMYLCASGGTGAYEQYFGPGTRLTVT.

The rearrangement joins TRBV7-2 to TRBJ2-7; TRBD1 matches at 8 bases. Unmatched junction bases numbered 7, after V lost 5 bases and J lost 1 base. Germline V CDR1 and CDR2: SGHTA, FQGNSA. The CDR3 is made up of 15 amino acids. The CDR3 here is CASSNGDRPSYEQYF. For the CDR3, the DNA is TGTGCCAGCAGCAACGGGGACAGGCCTTCCTACGAGCAGTACTTC.

V and J are TRBV2 and TRBJ2-5; TRBD2 agrees at 14 bases. CDR1 and CDR2 from the germline V gene are SNHLY and FYNNEI. The CDR3 sequence is 15 residues long. Losses at the gene ends were 3 bases for V and 7 bases for J; bases not matched to a gene: 4. The CDR3 sequence: CASSEGTSGGVTQYF. The CDR3 bases are TGTGCCAGCAGTGAGGGGACTAGCGGGGGAGTGACCCAGTACTTC.

Only one count was recorded for this clone. This sequence joins TRBV10-2 and TRBJ2-1, with D unclear. CDR1 and CDR2 from the germline V gene are WSHSY and SAAADI. Trimming shortened V by 2 bases and J by 0 bases, and 8 bases separated the two germline ends. The CDR3 totals 15 residues. The CDR3, as DNA: TGCGCCAGCAGTGAGGACGGTTCCTCCTACAATGAGCAGTTCTTC. As protein: CASSEDGSSYNEQFF.

This clone was recorded many times. The chain uses TRBV18 and TRBJ1-2; 8 bases match TRBD1. V shed 0 bases and J 4 bases; nucleotides not matched to a gene: 10. Germline V gene data show CDR1 as KGHSH and CDR2 as LQKENI. This CDR3 has 17 amino acids. In nucleotides, the CDR3 is TGTGCCAGCTCACCACCGGTTGCAGGGGGCGGGCCCTATGGCTACACCTTC. This sequence encodes CASSPPVAGGGPYGYTF.

This chain connects TRBV28 to TRBJ1-4; D is ambiguous. This CDR3 region has 14 residues. V lost 10 bases to trimming and J lost 8 bases, with 20 bases between them. CDR1 is MDHEN and CDR2 is SYDVKM in the germline V gene. CDR3 in DNA: TGTGCCACTCGGGCGGGAGGGTATGTGGAAAAACTGTTTTTT. Residues: CATRAGGYVEKLFF.

The V and J genes are TRBV10-3 and TRBJ2-7; D remains ambiguous. In germline, CDR1 is ENHRY, CDR2 SYGVKD. V shed 4 bases and J shed 5 bases, with 18 bases lying between them. This CDR3 spans 15 amino acids. DNA of the CDR3: TGTGCCATCAGTGGTGGGTCCTTCAGCCGGGACGAGCAGTACTTC. Its translation is CAISGGSFSRDEQYF.

The CDR3 region has the DNA TGTGCCAGCAGTGAAGGACAGGGGATGATTAATCAGCCCCAGCATTTT. Its protein is CASSEGQGMINQPQHF. V gene TRBV2 combines with J gene TRBJ1-5, with 8 bases identical to TRBD1. The CDR3 sequence is 16 residues long. J was trimmed by 4 bases and V by 1 base; bases with no gene match: 6. Germline V gives CDR1 SNHLY, CDR2 FYNNEI.

The V call is TRBV27, the J call TRBJ1-4, with D maybe TRBD1 (6 bases). Germline V gene lookup returns CDR1 MNHEY and CDR2 SMNVEV (reference sequence). This CDR3 has 16 amino acids. V lost 5 bases to trimming and J lost 8 bases, with 21 bases between them. The CDR3, as DNA: TGTGCCAGCAGTGCATCGACAGGCCGGGTTGTAGAAAAACTGTTTTTT. Translation gives CASSASTGRVVEKLFF.

This clone occurred many times. The chain employs TRBV5-1 and TRBJ2-1, with 12 bases lining up with TRBD2. CDR1 is SGHRS, CDR2 YFSETQ, per germline. J lost 2 bases, V lost 4 bases, and 7 bases had no gene match. The CDR3 runs 17 residues. The CDR3 region has the DNA TGCGCCAGCAGCCCAACCGGACTAGCGGGGACCTACAATGAGCAGTTCTTC. It specifies CASSPTGLAGTYNEQFF.

This sequence joins TRBV2 and TRBJ1-2, with TRBD1 identical over 10 bases. Germline V lookup: CDR1 SNHLY, CDR2 FYNNEI. V trimming: 5 bases; J trimming: 8 bases; junction bases outside the gene matches: 11. The CDR3 totals 15 residues. The CDR3 coding sequence is TGTGCCAGCAGTCAGAGCCGACAGGGGGCGGAAGGCTACACCTTC. It yields the protein CASSQSRQGAEGYTF.

CDR3 in DNA: TGTGCCTCTCAGATCGACTCGGAGGTGAACACTGAAGCTTTCTTT. Encoded protein: CASQIDSEVNTEAFF. The rearrangement joins TRBV6-1 to TRBJ1-1, with D unresolved. This CDR3 has 15 amino acids. In germline, CDR1 is MNHNS, CDR2 SASEGT. The germline V and J ends were trimmed by 11 bases and 0 bases, with 19 bases remaining between them.

Comments on this clone: Distinct nucleotide sequences in the sample also encode this CDR3. This chain links TRBV7-9 with TRBJ2-7; D unclear. Trimming shortened V by 0 bases and J by 1 base, and 4 bases separated the two germline ends. Germline CDR1 SEHNR, CDR2 FQNEAQ (reference sequence). The CDR3 totals 13 residues. The DNA of the CDR3 is TGTGCCAGCAGCTTAGCGGGGTCCTACGAGCAGTACTTC. Translation gives CASSLAGSYEQYF.

The rearrangement links TRBV6-6 to TRBJ1-2; 7 bases are a match to TRBD1. The germline gives CDR1 MNHNY, CDR2 SVGAGI (reference sequence). The CDR3 is 14 amino acids. V lost 5 bases to trimming and J lost 5 bases; unmatched junction nucleotides: 8. CDR3 DNA: TGTGCCAGCAGTGGGACAGTGGGGTGGTATGGCTACACCTTC. Its translation is CASSGTVGWYGYTF.

V usage is TRBV6-1 and J usage is TRBJ2-1; D is tentatively TRBD1 or TRBD2 (5 bases each). There are 13 residues in the CDR3. CDR1 MNHNS and CDR2 SASEGT come from the germline V gene. V was shortened by 5 bases and J by 15 bases, with 20 bases between the two germline ends. CDR3 nucleotide sequence: TGTGCCAGCAGTCTTAACGGGGCAGGAGAGTTGTTCTTC. Translating gives CASSLNGAGELFF.

This clone occurred a few times. J is TRBJ1-2 and V is TRBV4-3, with D possibly TRBD1 on 6 matching bases. This CDR3 has 15 residues. Germline CDR1 LGHNA, CDR2 YSLEER. With 2 bases removed from V and 4 bases from J, the gap between germline ends came to 14 bases. CDR3 DNA: TGCGCCAGCAGCCAAAATACAGGGAGAGGCTATGGCTACACCTTC. Amino acids: CASSQNTGRGYGYTF.

This clone was detected only a few times. Other DNA sequences in this specimen translate into the identical CDR3. The chain uses TRBV4-3 and TRBJ1-2, with D tentatively TRBD1 (5 bases). The germline V and J ends were trimmed by 1 base and 4 bases, with 13 bases remaining between them. The CDR3 length is 15 residues. Germline CDR1 is LGHNA and CDR2 is YSLEER. The CDR3 loop is CASSQARTRSYGYTF. The DNA of the CDR3 is TGCGCCAGCAGCCAAGCTCGGACAAGAAGCTATGGCTACACCTTC.

The CDR3 sequence is CAISQGGGSSGANVLTF. The CDR3 DNA is TGTGCCATCAGTCAGGGTGGTGGGTCTTCTGGGGCCAACGTCCTGACTTTC. The V call is TRBV10-3, the J call TRBJ2-6; tentative D call: TRBD1 (5 bases). Deletions cut 5 bases from V and 1 base from J, with 15 bases between. The CDR3 totals 17 residues. Germline V lookup: CDR1 ENHRY, CDR2 SYGVKD.

The rearrangement uses TRBV5-1 and TRBJ1-3; D ambiguous. Germline CDR1 and CDR2: SGHRS and YFSETQ. The CDR3 runs 15 residues. V was pared by 5 bases and J by 4 bases, with 16 bases between. CDR3 in DNA: TGCGCCAGCAGTATCGAGGGAGTGGGAGGAAACACCATATATTTT. This gives the protein CASSIEGVGGNTIYF.

This clone was recorded at least ten times. Other DNA sequences in the sample encode the same CDR3. The chain employs TRBV25-1 and TRBJ1-4; TRBD1 aligns across 8 bases. Germline CDR1 reads MGHDK; CDR2 reads SYGVNS. The CDR3 has 14 amino acids. Losses at the gene ends were 3 bases for V and 7 bases for J; bases not matched to a gene: 4. Written as DNA, the CDR3 is TGTGCCAGCAGTGAGGACAGGGATCGTGAAAAACTGTTTTTT. Amino acid sequence: CASSEDRDREKLFF.

There are many counts of this clone. The rearrangement joins TRBV5-6 to TRBJ1-5, with unresolved D. With 2 bases removed from V and 9 bases from J, the gap between germline ends came to 15 bases. CDR3 length: 14 amino acids. Germline V gives CDR1 SGHDT, CDR2 YYEEEE. The CDR3 is CASSFGQPSSPQHF. The CDR3, as DNA: TGTGCCAGCAGCTTCGGTCAGCCCTCTTCGCCCCAGCATTTT.

The V and J genes are TRBV5-6 and TRBJ1-2; D may be TRBD1 (6 bases). V was pared by 3 bases and J by 0 bases, with 15 bases between. CDR3 size: 16 residues. Looked up from germline, CDR1 is SGHDT and CDR2 is YYEEEE. Here the CDR3 DNA reads TGTGCCAGCAGCTCGGGAGGGACAAGATCTAACTATGGCTACACCTTC. This translates into CASSSGGTRSNYGYTF.

The chain combines TRBV29-1 with TRBJ1-1; D possibly corresponds to TRBD1 (5 bases). V lost 6 bases, J lost 5 bases, and 13 bases lay in between. The CDR3 totals 12 residues. Germline-derived CDR1 and CDR2 are SQVTM and ANQGSEA. CDR3 coding DNA: TGCAGCGTCCCCGGGGGGAAAACTGAAGCTTTCTTT. Protein product: CSVPGGKTEAFF.